This is a list of T cell receptor beta chains from one sample in a study of siplizumab effects on memory and regulatory T cells. Antigen specificity for these receptors is unknown. The assay was immunoSEQ multiplex PCR, and TCRdb's table has in-frame clones only and misses some. The data hold roughly 9,600 clones, with about 40% observed a single time. Material for sequencing was CFSE-low (dividing) CD4+ T cells sorted from an allogeneic mixed lymphocyte reaction. The receptors stem from a human donor in good health; the cells came from an allogeneic mixed lymphocyte reaction. The CDR3 runs from the conserved cysteine through the conserved F or W. D genes are given only for firm matches. Clone size is given for some rows only: seen once, a few or many times, or a class if the clone is expanded.

j_call | v_call | d_call | clone_size | cdr3_aa | cdr3_nt
TRBJ2-1 | TRBV19 | TRBD1 | - | CASSKGQGVPRNEQFF | TGTGCCAGTAGTAAAGGACAGGGGGTTCCCCGTAATGAGCAGTTCTTC
TRBJ2-7 | TRBV15 | - | - | CATSMPSDNHYEQYF | TGTGCCACCAGCATGCCGTCGGACAACCACTACGAGCAGTACTTC
TRBJ2-7 | TRBV5-4 | TRBD2 | once | CASSLGLAGTYEQYF | TGTGCCAGCAGCTTGGGACTAGCGGGAACCTACGAGCAGTACTTC
TRBJ2-1 | TRBV6-6 | - | - | CASSYSGGEQFF | TGTGCCAGCAGTTACTCAGGGGGTGAGCAGTTCTTC
TRBJ1-1 | TRBV18 | - | - | CASSPGTPAFF | TGTGCCAGCTCACCCGGGACCCCCGCTTTCTTT
TRBJ2-7 | TRBV5-1 | TRBD2 | medium-sized | CASSREPGGPYEQYF | TGCGCCAGCAGCCGTGAACCGGGAGGGCCGTACGAGCAGTACTTC
TRBJ2-2 | TRBV18 | - | - | CASSPRGRGSAGELFF | TGTGCCAGCTCACCTCGGGGCAGGGGCAGCGCCGGGGAGCTGTTTTTT
TRBJ2-7 | TRBV7-3 | TRBD2 | - | CASSFFLGGTSAYEQYF | TGTGCCAGCAGCTTTTTTCTTGGGGGGACTAGCGCCTACGAGCAGTACTTC
TRBJ1-1 | TRBV19 | - | medium-sized | CASSINRVTEAFF | TGTGCCAGTAGTATTAACAGGGTGACTGAAGCTTTCTTT
TRBJ1-4 | TRBV6-6 | - | - | CASSPPGGSNEKLFF | TGTGCCAGCAGTCCCCCCGGCGGGTCAAATGAAAAACTGTTTTTT
TRBJ2-1 | TRBV5-1 | TRBD2 | few | CASSPLAGWVNEQFF | TGCGCCAGCAGCCCACTAGCGGGATGGGTTAATGAGCAGTTCTTC
TRBJ1-2 | TRBV19 | - | medium-sized | CASSIARDYGYTF | TGTGCCAGTAGTATAGCCAGGGACTATGGCTACACCTTC
TRBJ1-1 | TRBV5-1 | - | - | CASSLTGNTEAFF | TGCGCCAGCAGCTTGACAGGGAACACTGAAGCTTTCTTT
TRBJ1-4 | TRBV6-1 | - | few | CATQGRAEKLFF | TGTGCCACCCAAGGGAGGGCTGAAAAACTGTTTTTT
TRBJ2-7 | TRBV7-2 | TRBD2 | - | CASSQGPSGSYEQYF | TGCGCCAGCAGCCAAGGGCCTAGCGGGAGCTACGAGCAGTACTTC
TRBJ1-2 | TRBV6-1 | - | - | CASSEGGYTF | TGTGCCAGCAGTGAAGGGGGCTACACCTTC
TRBJ1-3 | TRBV5-1 | TRBD1 | medium-sized | CASSLGQVSGNTIYF | TGCGCCAGCAGCCTAGGACAGGTCTCTGGAAACACCATATATTTT
TRBJ1-1 | TRBV5-5 | TRBD1 | - | CASSLDRGFTEAFF | TGTGCCAGCAGCTTGGACAGGGGTTTCACTGAAGCTTTCTTT
TRBJ2-3 | TRBV19 | TRBD2 | - | CASSYRGRAFTDTQYF | TGTGCCAGTAGTTATCGCGGGAGGGCCTTTACAGATACGCAGTATTTT
TRBJ2-3 | TRBV19 | - | - | CASSRGGSTDTQYF | TGTGCCAGTAGTCGGGGTGGAAGCACAGATACGCAGTATTTT